Listed here is a single T cell receptor beta chain. This entry is derived from a study of blood T cell repertoires in COVID-19. Study summary: T cells, B-cell-depleted T cells, or PBMCs provided the cDNA or gDNA that served as material.

How the authors handled the data: Amplified reference gene primers provided the basis for estimating nucleated cell counts. Here immunoSEQ multiplex PCR was the method, and the copy in TCRdb shows in-frame clones only, minus some. V and J calls and clone size come straight from that table; D and trimming were deduced from the DNA. The profile shows a few hundred thousand clones, 85% to 90% of them singletons. The V end was cut by 0 bases, the J end by 2 bases, with 11 bases between. Germline V gene data show CDR1 as SGHRS and CDR2 as YFSETQ. The CDR3 totals 15 residues. The chain recombines TRBV5-1 with TRBJ1-2, with D uncertain. This clonotype was sampled from a man younger than 40 with acute or convalescent COVID-19. Sequenced: peripheral blood. This CDR3 is CASSLDGNSNYGYTF. Written as DNA, the CDR3 is TGCGCCAGCAGCTTGGACGGGAATTCGAACTATGGCTACACCTTC.